Below are 30 T cell receptor beta chains sequenced from a single sample in a study of post-analysis software for immune sequencing data. General study findings and limits: Four or five TRBV segments (TRBV5-6, TRBV5-1 and TRBV20-1 among them) occurred more frequently in patients than in controls.

Unique molecular identifiers were present in the TCR beta cDNA libraries. TCRdb re-called the PCR reads through MiXCR, storing one row per CDR3 protein. The data show some 700,000 distinct CDR3 sequences, with approximately 60% seen just once and around 11% held by the top ten. No antigen is known for these receptors. Material: blood. These receptors all stem from a girl aged 2-9 years with multiple sclerosis.

CDR3 protein: CASSDSGLADEQYF. The CDR3 DNA is TGCGCCAGCAGCGACTCCGGACTAGCCGACGAGCAGTACTTC. The chain combines TRBV5-1 with TRBJ2-7, with 8 positions matching TRBD2. Germline values: CDR1 SGHRS, CDR2 YFSETQ. V gave up 4 bases and J gave up 5 bases; unmatched junction bases: 8. This CDR3 comprises 14 residues.

The chain employs TRBV7-2 and TRBJ2-1, with TRBD1 as a possible D gene (6 bases). Germline CDR1 and CDR2: SGHTA and FQGNSA. The CDR3 extends over 15 amino acids. V lost 5 bases and J lost 7, with 18 bases in between. For the CDR3, the DNA is TGTGCCAGCAGCCCGGGGACACCTGGCAGGAATGAGCAGTTCTTC. Translation: CASSPGTPGRNEQFF. Full variable domain (outside the CDR3, taken from reference TRBV7-2 and TRBJ2-1): GAGVSQSPSNKVTEKGKDVELRCDPISGHTALYWYRQSLGQGLEFLIYFQGNSAPDKSGLPSDRFSAERTGGSVSTLTIQRTQQEDSAVYLCASSPGTPGRNEQFFGPGTRLTVL.

This sequence joins TRBV5-1 and TRBJ1-2; possible D gene TRBD1, 5 bases. The CDR3 spans 13 residues. V lost 7 bases, J lost 2 bases, and 12 bases lay in between. The germline V gene encodes CDR1 SGHRS and CDR2 YFSETQ. The CDR3 DNA is TGCGCCAGCGGGACGGCAGAGAACTATGGCTACACCTTC. Encoded protein: CASGTAENYGYTF.

V usage is TRBV5-1 and J usage is TRBJ2-5; tentatively, D is TRBD1 (7 bases). This CDR3 contains 16 residues. Germline lookup yields CDR1 SGHRS and CDR2 YFSETQ. V was trimmed by 0 bases and J by 6 bases, leaving 18 bases between them. The CDR3 nucleotides are TGCGCCAGCAGCTTGGAAGTCGCAGGGGGGCAAAAGACCCAGTACTTC. The encoded protein is CASSLEVAGGQKTQYF.

The chain combines TRBV6-6 with TRBJ2-3, with unresolved D. Germline CDR1 and CDR2: MNHNY and SVGAGI (reference sequence). The V gene lost 0 bases and the J gene lost 6 bases, with 16 bases spanning the gap. This CDR3 comprises 16 residues. Written as DNA, the CDR3 is TGTGCCAGCAGTTACTCGAATTCAGGAAGAGGCGATACGCAGTATTTT. As protein: CASSYSNSGRGDTQYF.

The V gene is TRBV27, the J gene TRBJ2-7; possibly TRBD2 for D (8 bases). Germline V gene data show CDR1 as MNHEY and CDR2 as SMNVEV (reference sequence). Between the trimmed V and J ends, which lost 8 bases and 3 bases, there was a span of 20 bases. This CDR3 comprises 15 residues. The CDR3 is CASSSREGAHYEQYF. Written as DNA, the CDR3 is TGTGCCAGCTCCTCCCGGGAGGGGGCCCACTACGAGCAGTACTTC.

This clonotype was counted between two and nine times. V and J are TRBV29-1 and TRBJ2-7, with 8 bases that match TRBD2. Germline CDR1 SQVTM, CDR2 ANQGSEA. This CDR3 region has 18 residues. V lost 5 bases to trimming and J lost 7 bases; unmatched junction nucleotides: 25. CDR3 amino acids: CSVIGAYSGSRKVGEQYF. The CDR3 nucleotides are TGCAGCGTTATTGGGGCCTACAGCGGGAGCAGGAAAGTAGGAGAGCAGTACTTC.

This rearrangement joins TRBV12-3 or TRBV12-4 to TRBJ2-1; the D gene is possibly TRBD2 (5 bases). This CDR3 comprises 15 residues. V was clipped by 9 bases and J by 4 bases, with 19 bases between them. The CDR3 sequence: CASGTWGVKYNEQFF. CDR3 nucleotides: TGTGCCAGTGGTACCTGGGGAGTGAAATACAATGAGCAGTTCTTC.

The V and J genes are TRBV5-1 and TRBJ1-2; a possible D gene is TRBD1 (6 bases). Germline V CDR1 and CDR2: SGHRS, YFSETQ. The CDR3 consists of 15 residues. V lost 0 bases to trimming and J lost 2 bases, with 11 bases between them. Written as DNA, the CDR3 is TGCGCCAGCAGCTTGGAGACAGGAAAGAACTATGGCTACACCTTC. Translating gives CASSLETGKNYGYTF.

This clonotype was counted many times. The gene calls are TRBV6-4 and TRBJ2-3; 9 positions agree with TRBD2. From germline, CDR1 is MRHNA and CDR2 SNTAGT. Trimming removed 4 bases from V and 0 bases from J; junction bases left unmatched: 2. The CDR3 runs to 15 residues. CDR3 nucleotides: TGTGCCAGCAGTGTTACTAGCGGGAGCACAGATACGCAGTATTTT. It codes for CASSVTSGSTDTQYF.

The chain uses TRBV29-1 and TRBJ2-7, with a tentative D call TRBD1 (5 bases). Looked up from germline, CDR1 is SQVTM and CDR2 is ANQGSEA. The CDR3 covers 12 residues. V was trimmed by 4 bases and J by 6 bases, leaving 13 bases between them. CDR3 amino acids: CSVVTGTLEQYF. The CDR3 DNA sequence: TGCAGCGTTGTAACAGGAACCCTCGAGCAGTACTTC.

V is TRBV27 and J is TRBJ2-1; weak D call: TRBD2 (6 bases). CDR1 is MNHEY and CDR2 is SMNVEV in the germline V gene (reference sequence). The CDR3 extends over 14 amino acids. With 4 bases removed from V and 6 bases from J, the gap between germline ends came to 13 bases. The CDR3 DNA reads TGTGCCAGCAGTTCGCTCTCCGGGGGCAATGAGCAGTTCTTC. This codes for CASSSLSGGNEQFF.

This chain joins TRBV3-1 and TRBJ2-3, with D perhaps TRBD2 (5 bases). With 0 bases removed from V and 4 bases from J, the gap between germline ends came to 11 bases. Germline values: CDR1 LGHDT, CDR2 YNNKEL (reference sequence). There are 15 residues in the CDR3. CDR3 residues: CASSQDGSEADTQYF. The CDR3 DNA is TGTGCCAGCAGCCAAGACGGTTCGGAGGCAGATACGCAGTATTTT.

The V and J genes are TRBV6-1 and TRBJ1-2; 7 bases are a match to TRBD1. CDR1 MNHNS and CDR2 SASEGT come from the germline V gene. The CDR3 spans 18 residues. Trimming took 6 bases from V and 5 from J; bases not matched to a gene: 21. CDR3 residues: CASSLQTGPAGLVYGYTF. In nucleotides, the CDR3 is TGTGCCAGCAGCCTCCAGACAGGGCCCGCCGGCCTAGTTTATGGCTACACCTTC.

The chain uses TRBV29-1 and TRBJ2-5, with TRBD1 as a possible D gene (6 bases). CDR1 and CDR2 from the germline V gene are SQVTM and ANQGSEA. CDR3 length equals 11 residues. The CDR3 DNA sequence: TGCAGGGCGCAGGGGCTGGAGACCCAGTACTTC. Translated, it gives CRAQGLETQYF.

The V and J genes are TRBV20-1 and TRBJ2-1; a possible D gene is TRBD2 (6 bases). CDR1 and CDR2 from the germline V gene are DFQATT and SNEGSKA (reference sequence). The CDR3 runs 13 residues. The V end lost 3 bases, the J end lost 5 bases, and 11 bases lay between the germline ends. CDR3 amino acids: CSASKLADNEQFF. The CDR3 DNA follows: TGCAGTGCTAGTAAACTAGCAGACAATGAGCAGTTCTTC.

The chain couples TRBV3-1 to TRBJ2-5, with D uncertain. Germline loops: CDR1 LGHDT, CDR2 YNNKEL (reference sequence). V lost 5 bases, J lost 3 bases, and 13 bases lay in between. The CDR3 sequence is 14 residues long. The CDR3 sequence: CASSRNSDKETQYF. DNA of the CDR3: TGTGCCAGCAGCAGGAACAGCGATAAAGAGACCCAGTACTTC.

The genes are TRBV27 and TRBJ1-1; tentatively, D is TRBD1 (5 bases). The germline V gene encodes CDR1 MNHEY and CDR2 SMNVEV (reference sequence). Trimming pared 3 bases from V and 12 bases from J, leaving 14 bases between. The CDR3 totals 12 residues. The CDR3 bases are TGTGCCAGCAGTTTTGTCGGAGGGGAACCTTTCTTT. Its translation: CASSFVGGEPFF.

This clonotype was observed a few times. This chain connects TRBV6-2 or TRBV6-3 to TRBJ2-1, with 11 bases identical to TRBD2. The germline gives CDR1 MNHEY, CDR2 SVGEGT. V lost 6 bases to trimming and J lost 4 bases; unmatched junction nucleotides: 8. The CDR3 loop spans 16 amino acids. CDR3 DNA sequence: TGTGCCAGCAGACCCTTTAGCGGGGGGGATTACAATGAGCAGTTCTTC. It specifies CASRPFSGGDYNEQFF.

This rearrangement joins TRBV7-3 to TRBJ2-2; 9 bases line up with TRBD1. Germline values: CDR1 SGHTA, CDR2 FQGTGA. The J segment lost 0 bases and the V segment lost 5 bases, leaving 7 bases of the junction unmatched. This CDR3 has 17 amino acids. The CDR3 here is CASSRGQGLSNTGELFF. In nucleotides, the CDR3 is TGTGCCAGCAGCCGTGGACAGGGGCTTTCGAACACCGGGGAGCTGTTTTTT. Full variable domain (missing parts from reference TRBV7-3 and TRBJ2-2): GAGVSQTPSNKVTEKGKYVELRCDPISGHTALYWYRQSLGQGPEFLIYFQGTGAADDSGLPNDRFFAVRPEGSVSTLKIQRTERGDSAVYLCASSRGQGLSNTGELFFGEGSRLTVL.

The chain joins TRBV27 to TRBJ2-7; TRBD1 matches at 9 bases. With 7 bases clipped from V and 4 bases from J, the junction kept 8 bases outside the gene matches. In germline, CDR1 is MNHEY, CDR2 SMNVEV (reference sequence). The CDR3 is 14 residues long. CDR3: CASKPRDRAYEQYF. The CDR3 bases are TGTGCCAGCAAACCCCGGGACAGGGCGTACGAGCAGTACTTC.

The V call is TRBV7-3, the J call TRBJ1-1; maybe TRBD1 (5 bases). This CDR3 region has 13 residues. V lost 5 bases to trimming and J lost 5 bases, with 12 bases between them. Germline loops: CDR1 SGHTA, CDR2 FQGTGA. The CDR3 is CASSRLAGTEAFF. The CDR3, as DNA: TGTGCCAGCAGCAGATTAGCAGGGACTGAAGCTTTCTTT.

This clonotype was observed a few times. The chain recombines TRBV29-1 with TRBJ1-1; no clear D gene. Germline assignment: CDR1 SQVTM and CDR2 ANQGSEA. This CDR3 contains 10 residues. The CDR3 nucleotides read TGCACGGTGGGGAACACTGAAGCTTTCTTT. It is translated as CTVGNTEAFF.

The J gene is TRBJ2-1, the V gene TRBV6-1, with D uncertain. Germline lookup yields CDR1 MNHNS and CDR2 SASEGT. Trimming left V 0 bases short and J 8 bases short, with 17 bases between. The CDR3 totals 16 residues. As DNA, the CDR3 is TGTGCCAGCAGTGAAGCCTATCATTCCGTGGGCGATGAGCAGTTCTTC. As protein: CASSEAYHSVGDEQFF.

The rearrangement uses TRBV20-1 and TRBJ2-1; the D gene is possibly TRBD2 (6 bases). Germline values: CDR1 DFQATT, CDR2 SNEGSKA (reference sequence). V was shortened by 1 base and J by 10 bases, with 23 bases between the two germline ends. This CDR3 spans 16 amino acids. CDR3 bases: TGCAGTGCTAGAGTCCCCGATTTGAGGCGGGGCCCAGAGCAGTTCTTC. As protein: CSARVPDLRRGPEQFF.

J is TRBJ2-5 and V is TRBV10-2; D remains ambiguous. V was shortened by 0 bases and J by 5 bases, with 10 bases between the two germline ends. CDR1 and CDR2 from the germline V gene are WSHSY and SAAADI. The CDR3 contains 14 residues. CDR3 DNA sequence: TGCGCCAGCAGTGAGTCGGCGTTGGGCGAGACCCAGTACTTC. Protein: CASSESALGETQYF.

V gene TRBV6-5 combines with J gene TRBJ2-5; D uncertain. The ends were cut back, 2 bases at V and 5 bases at J, with 3 bases in the middle. Germline V lookup: CDR1 MNHEY, CDR2 SVGAGI. This CDR3 comprises 11 residues. The CDR3 sequence is CASSYIETQYF. Here the CDR3 DNA reads TGTGCCAGCAGTTACATCGAGACCCAGTACTTC.

This clonotype showed up just a few times. This sequence joins TRBV10-2 and TRBJ1-2; the D is unclear. The CDR3 runs 13 residues. The germline V gene encodes CDR1 WSHSY and CDR2 SAAADI. V shed 4 bases and J shed 8 bases, with 14 bases lying between them. This CDR3 is CASSVSEGKGYTF. CDR3 nucleotides: TGCGCCAGCAGTGTGAGCGAAGGGAAGGGCTACACCTTC.

V is TRBV5-6 and J is TRBJ2-2, with D possibly matching TRBD1 (6 bases). V shed 0 bases and J shed 3 bases, with 9 bases lying between them. Germline V gene data show CDR1 as SGHDT and CDR2 as YYEEEE. The CDR3 has 15 residues. This CDR3 reads CASSLVGTYTGELFF. Written as DNA, the CDR3 is TGTGCCAGCAGCTTGGTGGGGACATACACCGGGGAGCTGTTTTTT.

CDR3 DNA: TGTGCCAGCAGCTTGACGGCCCTACCCCACGAGCAGTACTTC. Translation: CASSLTALPHEQYF. The gene calls are TRBV7-3 and TRBJ2-7; D is unclear. CDR3 length: 14 residues. Germline CDR1 is SGHTA and CDR2 is FQGTGA. V was cut by 3 bases and J by 5 bases, with 14 bases left in between.